These T cell receptor beta chains were read from a single sample in a study of cytomegalovirus exposure and HLA in healthy donors. Using immunoSEQ multiplex PCR, the repertoire was profiled, and TCRdb retains in-frame clones only, with some absent. This table holds about 83,000 clones, just under 75% found once. Sequenced input: PBMCs. These receptors were obtained from a man aged 55 to 70 in good health and CMV-seronegative. Both conserved end residues are part of each CDR3. A D gene is named only where the DNA matches it firmly. Clone size is stated in some rows and not others, as once, few, many or a class when expanded.

length	V	size	D	J	DNA	CDR3
15	TRBV5-4	once	TRBD1	TRBJ1-2	TGTGCCAGCAGCTTGGCAGGACAGGGGGCGGATGGCTACACCTTC	CASSLAGQGADGYTF
12	TRBV19	.	.	TRBJ2-1	TGTGCCAGTAGTACGCTAGGCGATGAGCAGTTCTTC	CASSTLGDEQFF
15	TRBV18	.	.	TRBJ2-1	TGTGCCAGCTCATCCACAGGGGGGGCCTACAATGAGCAGTTCTTC	CASSSTGGAYNEQFF
15	TRBV30	.	TRBD2	TRBJ2-2	TGTGCCTGGAACCCAGCGGGGGGGCCCACCGGGGAGCTGTTTTTT	CAWNPAGGPTGELFF
15	TRBV7-6	.	.	TRBJ2-3	TGTGCCAGCAGCTTACGGGTAGCGAGCACAGATACGCAGTATTTT	CASSLRVASTDTQYF
12	TRBV4-1	.	.	TRBJ2-5	TGCGCCAGCAGCCTCACACAAGAGACCCAGTACTTC	CASSLTQETQYF
14	TRBV11-2	.	.	TRBJ2-5	TGTGCCAGCAGCTTAGCGGGACTGGGGCGGACCCAGTACTTC	CASSLAGLGRTQYF
14	TRBV5-6	.	.	TRBJ1-1	TGTGCCAGCAGCTTGGAGGGGCGCTGGACTGAAGCTTTCTTT	CASSLEGRWTEAFF
16	TRBV5-1	.	TRBD1	TRBJ2-3	TGCGCCAGCAGCTTGGAGGGGGACAGTAAGACAGATACGCAGTATTTT	CASSLEGDSKTDTQYF
15	TRBV5-1	.	TRBD1	TRBJ2-7	TGCGCCAGCAGCTTGCGGGACAGGGTAATCGACGAGCAGTACTTC	CASSLRDRVIDEQYF